These 32 T cell receptor beta chains share one sample of origin, sequenced in a study of control samples from healthy donors and cancer patients. The method was immunoSEQ multiplex PCR; TCRdb's version includes in-frame clones alone and lacks a portion of them. The sample consists of under 150,000 clones, around 88% of them appearing once. The sample comprised blood. Receptor source: a man aged 35 to 55 in good health.

This clone has just a few counts. The rearrangement uses TRBV27 and TRBJ1-2, with 7 bases fitting TRBD1. The CDR3 totals 14 residues. With V trimmed by 8 bases and J by 3 bases, 9 bases remained unmatched. CDR1 is MNHEY and CDR2 is SMNVEV in the germline V gene (reference sequence). CDR3 bases: TGTGCCAGCGGGGGGAGGGGGCCGGACTATGGCTACACCTTC. This sequence encodes CASGGRGPDYGYTF.

The CDR3, as DNA: TGTGCCAGCAGACTAGCGCTGGGCACCGGGGAGCTGTTTTTT. It specifies CASRLALGTGELFF. J is TRBJ2-2 and V is TRBV9, with 7 bases lining up with TRBD2. Germline CDR1 and CDR2: SGDLS and YYNGEE. CDR3 length: 14 amino acids. Trimming cost V 5 bases and J 4 bases; bases outside gene matches: 5. The variable domain in full, completed from reference TRBV9 and TRBJ2-2, reads DSGVTQTPKHLITATGQRVTLRCSPRSGDLSVYWYQQSLDQGLQFLIQYYNGEERAKGNILERFSAQQFPDLHSELNLSSLELGDSALYFCASRLALGTGELFFGEGSRLTVL.

V gene TRBV28 combines with J gene TRBJ1-5; the match to TRBD1 covers 9 bases. CDR3 length: 16 residues. The V and J ends lost 6 bases and 5 bases, in that order; junction bases with no gene match: 11. Germline CDR1 and CDR2: MDHEN and SYDVKM. The CDR3 nucleotides are TGTGCCAGCAGAAAAAACAGGGGGCCGGCAGATCAGCCCCAGCATTTT. Encoded protein: CASRKNRGPADQPQHF. Variable domain in full (rest from reference TRBV28 and TRBJ1-5): DVKVTQSSRYLVKRTGEKVFLECVQDMDHENMFWYRQDPGLGLRLIYFSYDVKMKEKGDIPEGYSVSREKKERFSLILESASTNQTSMYLCASRKNRGPADQPQHFGDGTRLSIL.

The chain links TRBV6-1 to TRBJ2-7; D may be TRBD1 (6 bases). The V gene's germline CDR1 is MNHNS and CDR2 SASEGT. CDR3 size: 17 residues. The V gene lost 2 bases and the J gene lost 2 bases, with 19 bases spanning the gap. CDR3 residues: CASSELLQGYLAYEQYF. CDR3 nucleotide sequence: TGTGCCAGCAGTGAATTATTACAGGGTTACCTAGCCTACGAGCAGTACTTC.

This clone was seen just once. The V call is TRBV27, the J call TRBJ1-4; TRBD1 is a possible D gene (6 bases). Per the germline V gene, CDR1 is MNHEY and CDR2 is SMNVEV (reference sequence). This CDR3 spans 14 amino acids. V lost 4 bases and J lost 11, with 17 bases in between. The CDR3 nucleotides are TGTGCCAGCAGTTCCCGGGACACCGGGGGGAAACTGTTTTTT. Residues: CASSSRDTGGKLFF.

This clone has just a few counts. The chain joins TRBV15 to TRBJ2-7, with TRBD2 as a possible D gene (5 bases). Trimming stripped 0 bases from V and 3 bases from J, with 6 bases between. Germline V gene lookup returns CDR1 LNHNV and CDR2 YYDKDF (reference sequence). The CDR3 is made up of 13 amino acids. CDR3 sequence: CATSRDEGYEQYF. CDR3 in DNA: TGTGCCACCAGCAGAGATGAGGGCTACGAGCAGTACTTC.

The V and J genes are TRBV25-1 and TRBJ1-2; 7 bases are shared with TRBD1. V lost 7 bases and J lost 1; bases outside the gene matches: 3. The CDR3 length is 13 residues. CDR1 MGHDK and CDR2 SYGVNS come from the germline V gene. CDR3 amino acids: CASKRQGNYGYTF. CDR3 bases: TGTGCCAGCAAAAGACAGGGTAACTATGGCTACACCTTC.

The J gene is TRBJ1-4, the V gene TRBV9, with D maybe TRBD1 (5 bases). The ends were cut back, 4 bases at V and 2 bases at J, with 12 bases in the middle. Per germline, CDR1 SGDLS and CDR2 YYNGEE. CDR3 length equals 15 residues. CDR3 protein: CASSPGGGTNEKLFF. CDR3 nucleotide sequence: TGTGCCAGCAGCCCAGGTGGGGGGACTAATGAAAAACTGTTTTTT. Drawing the rest from reference TRBV9 and TRBJ1-4, the complete variable domain is DSGVTQTPKHLITATGQRVTLRCSPRSGDLSVYWYQQSLDQGLQFLIQYYNGEERAKGNILERFSAQQFPDLHSELNLSSLELGDSALYFCASSPGGGTNEKLFFGSGTQLSVL.

This clone is a singleton in its sample. The chain links TRBV19 to TRBJ1-1; 12 bases align to TRBD1. The CDR3 sequence is 15 residues long. Per germline, CDR1 LNHDA and CDR2 SQIVND (reference sequence). The junction had 5 bases not matched to a gene; V was cut back by 3 bases and J by 6 bases. The CDR3 DNA is TGTGCCAGTAGTATTTTAGGGACAGGGGGCTCTGAAGCTTTCTTT. Its protein is CASSILGTGGSEAFF.

The chain is built from TRBV2 and TRBJ2-7, with TRBD1 matching 9 bases. V dropped 6 bases and J dropped 6; count of bases not matched to a gene: 12. This CDR3 has 15 residues. CDR1 is SNHLY, CDR2 FYNNEI, per germline. The CDR3 reads CASRGGQGKVLEQYF. CDR3 bases: TGTGCCAGCAGGGGAGGACAGGGGAAGGTGCTCGAGCAGTACTTC. Full variable domain (outside the CDR3, taken from reference TRBV2 and TRBJ2-7): EPEVTQTPSHQVTQMGQEVILRCVPISNHLYFYWYRQILGQKVEFLVSFYNNEISEKSEIFDDQFSVERPDGSNFTLKIRSTKLEDSAMYFCASRGGQGKVLEQYFGPGTRLTVT.

Only one count was recorded for this clone. V is TRBV9 and J is TRBJ1-2; a possible D gene is TRBD1 (6 bases). Germline values: CDR1 SGDLS, CDR2 YYNGEE. The CDR3 extends over 15 amino acids. Trimming took 0 bases from V and 8 from J, leaving 17 bases between them. The CDR3 here is CASSVGGGTLRGYTF. CDR3 nucleotide sequence: TGTGCCAGCAGCGTAGGAGGGGGAACCCTTAGGGGCTACACCTTC.

The chain links TRBV19 to TRBJ1-5; TRBD1 aligns across 9 bases. Germline V gives CDR1 LNHDA, CDR2 SQIVND (reference sequence). J was trimmed by 1 base and V by 6 bases; bases with no gene match: 4. There are 15 residues in the CDR3. The CDR3 nucleotides are TGTGCCAGTAGAACGACAGGGGGGAGCAATCAGCCCCAGCATTTT. Protein: CASRTTGGSNQPQHF.

The J gene is TRBJ1-1, the V gene TRBV6-5, with D uncertain. The CDR3 runs to 14 residues. Germline V gives CDR1 MNHEY, CDR2 SVGAGI. Trimming shortened V by 2 bases and J by 7 bases, and 14 bases separated the two germline ends. CDR3 sequence reads: CASSYASPNGEAFF. For the CDR3, the DNA is TGTGCCAGCAGTTACGCCAGCCCTAACGGTGAAGCTTTCTTT.

This chain links TRBV15 with TRBJ1-5; D call uncertain. The V end was cut by 3 bases, the J end by 0 bases, with 6 bases between. Looked up from germline, CDR1 is LNHNV and CDR2 is YYDKDF (reference sequence). There are 14 residues in the CDR3. This chain's CDR3 is CATSRADSNQPQHF. The DNA for the CDR3 is TGTGCCACCAGCAGGGCAGATAGCAATCAGCCCCAGCATTTT. The full variable domain, with the rest looked up from reference TRBV15 and TRBJ1-5, is DAMVIQNPRYQVTQFGKPVTLSCSQTLNHNVMYWYQQKSSQAPKLLFHYYDKDFNNEADTPDNFQSRRPNTSFCFLDIRSPGLGDTAMYLCATSRADSNQPQHFGDGTRLSIL.

The chain couples TRBV27 to TRBJ2-3, with D unclear. V was pared by 5 bases and J by 3 bases, with 9 bases between. This CDR3 has 13 residues. The germline V gene encodes CDR1 MNHEY and CDR2 SMNVEV (reference sequence). Here the CDR3 reads CASSTRLTDTQYF. The CDR3 nucleotides are TGTGCCAGCAGTACCCGACTTACAGATACGCAGTATTTT.

The chain uses TRBV3-1 (or the pseudogene TRBV3-2) and TRBJ1-6; possible D gene TRBD1, 6 bases. CDR1 LGHDT and CDR2 YNNKEL come from the germline V gene (reference sequence). CDR3 length: 15 amino acids. Trimming left V 4 bases short and J 7 bases short, with 14 bases between. CDR3 in DNA: TGTGCCAGCAGCCCCTGGGACACACAGAATTCACCCCTCCACTTT. Translated, it gives CASSPWDTQNSPLHF.

The chain uses TRBV15 and TRBJ2-7, with D uncertain. The CDR3 runs to 15 residues. Germline V gene lookup returns CDR1 LNHNV and CDR2 YYDKDF (reference sequence). V was cut by 1 base and J by 2 bases, with 12 bases left in between. The chain's CDR3 is CATSRGGKRPYEQYF. DNA for the CDR3: TGTGCCACCAGCAGAGGGGGAAAGAGGCCCTACGAGCAGTACTTC.

This chain uses TRBV4-2 with TRBJ2-1; D is unresolved. Germline V gives CDR1 LGHNA, CDR2 YNFKEQ. The CDR3 has 14 amino acids. The V end lost 2 bases, the J end lost 6 bases, and 11 bases lay between the germline ends. The CDR3 sequence is CASSQTGPGNEQFF. The CDR3 bases are TGTGCCAGCAGCCAAACGGGTCCCGGCAATGAGCAGTTCTTC.

J is TRBJ1-3 and V is TRBV6-5; a weak D match, TRBD1 (6 bases). The germline V gene encodes CDR1 MNHEY and CDR2 SVGAGI. The CDR3 runs 14 residues. Deletions cut 6 bases from V and 2 bases from J, with 11 bases between. The CDR3 DNA reads TGTGCCAGCAGAAGACGACAGGCTGGAAACACCATATATTTT. Translating it yields CASRRRQAGNTIYF.

The chain combines TRBV6-1 with TRBJ2-7; D possibly uses TRBD1 or TRBD2 (5 bases each). The CDR3 consists of 14 residues. Trimming shortened V by 0 bases and J by 3 bases, and 9 bases separated the two germline ends. The germline V gene encodes CDR1 MNHNS and CDR2 SASEGT. The CDR3 protein is CASSEAGTNYEQYF. The CDR3 region has the DNA TGTGCCAGCAGTGAAGCGGGGACCAACTACGAGCAGTACTTC.

The rearrangement links TRBV7-8 to TRBJ1-1, with 11 bases matching TRBD1. The CDR3 runs 15 residues. Germline CDR1 SGHVS, CDR2 FQNEAQ. The junction had 1 base not matched to a gene; V was cut back by 1 base and J by 3 bases. The CDR3 sequence is CASSLGGQGDTEAFF. The CDR3 bases are TGTGCCAGCAGCTTAGGGGGACAGGGGGACACTGAAGCTTTCTTT.

V is TRBV12-3 or TRBV12-4 and J is TRBJ1-1, with 7 positions matching TRBD1. V was clipped by 8 bases and J by 5 bases; unmatched bases: 8. This CDR3 comprises 13 residues. The CDR3 DNA reads as TGTGCCAGCGTCAGGGGGGCGGGAACTGAAGCTTTCTTT. Encoded protein: CASVRGAGTEAFF.

V and J are TRBV7-9 and TRBJ2-2; D is perhaps TRBD1 (6 bases). V was trimmed by 5 bases and J by 2 bases, leaving 12 bases between them. Germline-derived CDR1 and CDR2 are SEHNR and FQNEAQ (reference sequence). The CDR3 runs 15 residues. CDR3 coding DNA: TGTGCCAGCAGCATGTGGACAGAAAACACCGGGGAGCTGTTTTTT. It specifies CASSMWTENTGELFF.

CDR3 protein: CASSLTGQEKNYGYTF. Written as DNA, the CDR3 is TGCGCCAGCAGCTTGACGGGACAGGAGAAAAACTATGGCTACACCTTC. V and J are TRBV5-1 and TRBJ1-2; 8 bases agree with TRBD1. The CDR3 length is 16 residues. Losses at the gene ends were 1 base for V and 2 bases for J; bases not matched to a gene: 7. CDR1 is SGHRS and CDR2 is YFSETQ in the germline V gene.

The table lists this clone with a count of one. The V and J genes are TRBV5-6 and TRBJ2-7; D tentatively reads TRBD1 or TRBD2 (5 bases each). This CDR3 contains 15 residues. V lost 4 bases and J 2 bases, leaving 16 bases between the germline ends. Germline-derived CDR1 and CDR2 are SGHDT and YYEEEE. The CDR3 DNA reads TGTGCCAGCAGCGACCTTGGGACCGCCACCTACGAGCAGTACTTC. It is translated as CASSDLGTATYEQYF.

To note about this clone: The same CDR3 also results from other DNA sequences found in this sample. The chain uses TRBV7-2 and TRBJ1-2, with 8 bases that match TRBD1. The ends lost 5 bases at V and 11 bases at J; junction bases unmatched: 7. CDR1 and CDR2 from the germline V gene are SGHTA and FQGNSA. CDR3 length: 12 residues. CDR3 nucleotide sequence: TGTGCCAGCAGCACCTACAGGGGGGGTTACACCTTC. Its protein is CASSTYRGGYTF.

V usage is TRBV15 and J usage is TRBJ1-5; the match to TRBD1 covers 7 bases. Germline values: CDR1 LNHNV, CDR2 YYDKDF (reference sequence). Trimming at V came to 1 base and at J to 6 bases, leaving 6 bases not matched to a gene. This CDR3 is 15 amino acids long. The DNA for the CDR3 is TGTGCCACCAGCAGAGCACCAGGGGGGACTCAGCCCCAGCATTTT. This encodes CATSRAPGGTQPQHF.

The chain has TRBV3-1 (or the pseudogene TRBV3-2) and TRBJ1-4; D is possibly TRBD1 (5 bases). The CDR3 extends over 16 amino acids. Germline CDR1 LGHDT, CDR2 YNNKEL (reference sequence). V was shortened by 3 bases and J by 7 bases, with 18 bases between the two germline ends. CDR3 nucleotide sequence: TGTGCCAGCAGCCACGCTACGACAGTACCGCCTGAAAAACTGTTTTTT. This sequence encodes CASSHATTVPPEKLFF.

CDR3 DNA: TGCGCCAGCAGCCATTCCGGGACAGCTCAGCCCCAGCATTTT. As protein: CASSHSGTAQPQHF. The V call is TRBV4-1, the J call TRBJ1-5; the match to TRBD1 covers 7 bases. The V gene end was trimmed by 3 bases and the J gene end by 6 bases; junction bases not matched to a gene: 5. This CDR3 has 14 amino acids. Germline lookup yields CDR1 MGHRA and CDR2 YSYEKL.

This clone appeared a single time. V is TRBV15 and J is TRBJ2-1; D is unclear. Germline values: CDR1 LNHNV, CDR2 YYDKDF (reference sequence). This CDR3 has 13 residues. Trimming shortened V by 0 bases and J by 5 bases, and 5 bases separated the two germline ends. The CDR3 sequence is CATSRELHNEQFF. The CDR3 DNA follows: TGTGCCACCAGCAGAGAACTCCACAATGAGCAGTTCTTC.

The rearrangement links TRBV4-1 to TRBJ2-2, with D perhaps matching TRBD1 (6 bases). Germline CDR1 and CDR2: MGHRA and YSYEKL. Trimming pared 2 bases from V and 4 bases from J, leaving 14 bases between. The length of the CDR3 is 16 residues. CDR3 amino acids: CASSQSPSGATGELFF. In nucleotides, the CDR3 is TGCGCCAGCAGCCAATCGCCTTCAGGGGCCACCGGGGAGCTGTTTTTT.

The chain joins TRBV29-1 to TRBJ2-3; D not certain. V dropped 7 bases and J dropped 0 bases, with 17 bases sitting between them. This CDR3 has 15 amino acids. From germline, CDR1 is SQVTM and CDR2 ANQGSEA. The CDR3 DNA sequence: TGCAGCGGTGGAACCCTCAGTGCTAGCACAGATACGCAGTATTTT. It is translated as CSGGTLSASTDTQYF.